The 27 T cell receptor beta chains below were found in one sample sequenced in a study of control samples from healthy donors and cancer patients. Only in-frame clones appear in the TCRdb table, and some are missing; sequencing was by immunoSEQ multiplex PCR. The data contain about 180,000 clones, 90% of them singletons. Sequencing was performed on blood. The receptors were gathered from a woman aged 45-59 years in good health.

V gene TRBV3-1 (or the pseudogene TRBV3-2) combines with J gene TRBJ2-1, with 11 bases identical to TRBD2. In germline, CDR1 is LGHDT, CDR2 YNNKEL (reference sequence). The CDR3 consists of 15 residues. V dropped 5 bases and J dropped 3; count of bases not matched to a gene: 3. This CDR3 reads CASSELAGVYNEQFF. Here the CDR3 DNA reads TGTGCCAGCAGCGAACTAGCGGGAGTCTACAATGAGCAGTTCTTC.

J is TRBJ1-1 and V is TRBV5-1; 11 nucleotides match TRBD1. The V segment lost 4 bases and the J segment 2 bases; nucleotides outside the gene matches: 7. The CDR3 has 16 residues. CDR1 and CDR2 (germline): SGHRS, YFSETQ. Here the CDR3 reads CASSHGTGGLNTEAFF. The CDR3 region has the DNA TGCGCCAGCAGCCACGGGACAGGGGGTCTTAACACTGAAGCTTTCTTT.

V is TRBV28 and J is TRBJ1-5; tentatively, D is TRBD1 (5 bases). V lost 8 bases to trimming and J lost 5 bases, with 13 bases between them. CDR1 is MDHEN, CDR2 SYDVKM, per germline. The CDR3 extends over 13 amino acids. Here the CDR3 reads CASQAGPYQPQHF. As DNA, the CDR3 is TGTGCCAGCCAGGCGGGACCATATCAGCCCCAGCATTTT.

This clone was observed a single time. V gene TRBV11-2 combines with J gene TRBJ1-3; no clear D. This CDR3 contains 13 residues. Trimming stripped 5 bases from V and 4 bases from J, with 9 bases between. Germline lookup yields CDR1 SGHAT and CDR2 FQNNGV. The CDR3 here is CASSPVGGNTIYF. In DNA form, the CDR3 reads TGTGCCAGCAGCCCCGTGGGGGGAAACACCATATATTTT.

This clone was seen a single time. The V gene is TRBV7-9, the J gene TRBJ2-7, with 9 bases matching TRBD2. Germline V lookup: CDR1 SEHNR, CDR2 FQNEAQ (reference sequence). This CDR3 spans 16 amino acids. V dropped 2 bases and J dropped 0; count of bases not matched to a gene: 5. The CDR3 DNA follows: TGTGCCAGCAGCTTAAGCGGGGGGACGTCCTCCTACGAGCAGTACTTC. Translated: CASSLSGGTSSYEQYF.

The chain employs TRBV3-1 (or the pseudogene TRBV3-2) and TRBJ2-1; 13 nucleotides line up with TRBD2. The V and J ends lost 4 bases and 8 bases, in that order; junction bases with no gene match: 8. Germline CDR1 is LGHDT and CDR2 is YNNKEL (reference sequence). The CDR3 is 16 residues long. The CDR3 DNA is TGTGCCAGCAGCCCCTTCGGACTAGCGGGAGATGATGAGCAGTTCTTC. This encodes CASSPFGLAGDDEQFF.

This clone was observed a single time. This chain connects TRBV6-5 to TRBJ2-2, with 7 nucleotides matching TRBD1. V shed 8 bases and J 4 bases; nucleotides not matched to a gene: 4. This CDR3 contains 13 residues. CDR1 and CDR2 (germline): MNHEY, SVGAGI. CDR3 bases: TGTGCCAGCCAGCCAGGGGGCACCGGGGAGCTGTTTTTT. Translating gives CASQPGGTGELFF.

The chain employs TRBV7-8 and TRBJ1-5, with 8 bases fitting TRBD1. This CDR3 region has 16 residues. The germline V gene encodes CDR1 SGHVS and CDR2 FQNEAQ. Trimming at V came to 1 base and at J to 6 bases, leaving 8 bases not matched to a gene. The CDR3 sequence is CASSLDRGTGGQPQHF. The CDR3 region has the DNA TGTGCCAGCAGCTTAGACAGAGGGACAGGCGGTCAGCCCCAGCATTTT.

The V call is TRBV5-1, the J call TRBJ2-5; D is ambiguous. CDR3 length: 12 amino acids. V shed 1 base and J shed 4 bases, with 5 bases lying between them. In germline, CDR1 is SGHRS, CDR2 YFSETQ. CDR3 DNA: TGCGCCAGCAGCTTGACTCTAGAGACCCAGTACTTC. Translation: CASSLTLETQYF. Drawing the rest from reference TRBV5-1 and TRBJ2-5, the complete variable domain is KAGVTQTPRYLIKTRGQQVTLSCSPISGHRSVSWYQQTPGQGLQFLFEYFSETQRNKGNFPGRFSGRQFSNSRSEMNVSTLELGDSALYLCASSLTLETQYFGPGTRLLVL.

This sequence joins TRBV5-1 and TRBJ2-7; D is ambiguous. This CDR3 region has 15 residues. CDR1 and CDR2 from the germline V gene are SGHRS and YFSETQ. V lost 0 bases to trimming and J lost 0 bases, with 10 bases between them. CDR3 DNA sequence: TGCGCCAGCAGCTTGGGCCAGACGAGCTCCTACGAGCAGTACTTC. It yields the protein CASSLGQTSSYEQYF.

In nucleotides, the CDR3 is TGTGCCAGCAGTCCCCGCGACAGGGGCTCCTACAATGAGCAGTTCTTC. It codes for CASSPRDRGSYNEQFF. This chain joins TRBV7-2 and TRBJ2-1; 8 bases line up with TRBD1. The trim removed 6 bases at V and 0 bases at J, leaving 7 bases unmatched. The CDR3 contains 16 residues. CDR1 is SGHTA and CDR2 is FQGNSA in the germline V gene.

Comment on this clone: At one of its ends the junction is not consistent with the germline gene, which may arise from a read error. The V call is TRBV7-7, the J call TRBJ2-2; no firm D call. Germline V lookup: CDR1 SSHAT, CDR2 FNYEAQ (reference sequence). This CDR3 has 16 residues. The CDR3 spells CASSSSEIRNTGELFF. In nucleotides, the CDR3 is TGTGCTAGCAGCTCCTCTGAGATTCGGAACACCGGGGAGCTGTTTTTT.

This chain links TRBV7-9 with TRBJ2-1; 13 bases are shared with TRBD2. CDR3 length equals 16 residues. V was pared by 5 bases and J by 7 bases, with 8 bases of the junction left unmatched. Germline values: CDR1 SEHNR, CDR2 FQNEAQ (reference sequence). In DNA form, the CDR3 reads TGTGCCAGCAGCCCTCCGGGACTAGCGGGATCTAATGAGCAGTTCTTC. This encodes CASSPPGLAGSNEQFF.

The rearrangement joins TRBV6-4 to TRBJ2-7, with unresolved D. The length of the CDR3 is 18 residues. The V end was cut by 8 bases, the J end by 3 bases, with 29 bases between. CDR1 and CDR2 from the germline V gene are MRHNA and SNTAGT. The chain's CDR3 is CASLPPEKFHYPDYEQYF. The CDR3, as DNA: TGTGCCAGCCTACCACCGGAGAAATTCCACTACCCGGACTACGAGCAGTACTTC.

Here the CDR3 reads CASSQDWQGRWKLFF. CDR3 coding DNA: TGCGCCAGCAGCCAAGATTGGCAGGGCAGGTGGAAACTGTTTTTT. The chain couples TRBV4-1 to TRBJ1-4; possible D gene TRBD1, 5 bases. Germline CDR1 is MGHRA and CDR2 is YSYEKL. The CDR3 consists of 15 residues. V was clipped by 0 bases and J by 11 bases, with 16 bases between them.

The chain has TRBV7-6 and TRBJ1-6, with TRBD1 identical over 10 bases. J lost 3 bases, V lost 5 bases, and 4 bases had no gene match. The CDR3 spans 16 residues. The germline CDR1 and CDR2 sequences are SGHVS and FNYEAQ. The CDR3 DNA follows: TGTGCCAGCAGCCTGGGACAGGGGTTCTATAATTCACCCCTCCACTTT. Translated, it gives CASSLGQGFYNSPLHF. The complete variable domain, with remaining parts taken from reference TRBV7-6 and TRBJ1-6, reads GAGVSQSPRYKVTKRGQDVALRCDPISGHVSLYWYRQALGQGPEFLTYFNYEAQQDKSGLPNDRFSAERPEGSISTLTIQRTEQRDSAMYRCASSLGQGFYNSPLHFGNGTRLTVT.

The V gene is TRBV28, the J gene TRBJ2-2, with a possible D match to TRBD2 (5 bases). The CDR3 consists of 13 residues. V lost 6 bases and J lost 0, with 5 bases in between. Germline V CDR1 and CDR2: MDHEN, SYDVKM. CDR3 sequence (DNA): TGTGCCAGCAGACTAGCGAACACCGGGGAGCTGTTTTTT. Its protein product is CASRLANTGELFF.

This clone was seen only a few times. The chain has TRBV6-6 and TRBJ1-5, with D uncertain. Between the trimmed V and J ends, which lost 0 bases and 7 bases, there was a span of 7 bases. In germline, CDR1 is MNHNY, CDR2 SVGAGI (reference sequence). CDR3 length equals 13 residues. The CDR3 nucleotides are TGTGCCAGCAGTTACTCCCCCGGACAGCCCCAGCATTTT. Protein: CASSYSPGQPQHF.

The chain links TRBV2 to TRBJ2-6; tentatively, D is TRBD1 (5 bases). Germline loops: CDR1 SNHLY, CDR2 FYNNEI. Trimming removed 3 bases at V and 0 bases at J, with 9 bases between. This CDR3 contains 16 residues. This CDR3 reads CASSDPQGSGANVLTF. In DNA, the CDR3 is TGTGCCAGCAGTGACCCCCAGGGCTCTGGGGCCAACGTCCTGACTTTC.

The V gene is TRBV29-1, the J gene TRBJ2-1; a possible D gene is TRBD1 (5 bases). This CDR3 comprises 11 residues. Germline CDR1 SQVTM, CDR2 ANQGSEA. Trimming took 8 bases from V and 12 from J, leaving 17 bases between them. DNA for the CDR3: TGCAGCTCAGACCCAGGGTGGGGGCAGTTCTTC. It codes for CSSDPGWGQFF.

The chain is built from TRBV24-1 and TRBJ2-6; D unresolved. Germline CDR1 and CDR2: KGHDR and SFDVKD. Between the trimmed V and J ends, which lost 0 bases and 0 bases, there was a span of 5 bases. CDR3 length equals 16 residues. The chain's CDR3 is CATSDLTDSGANVLTF. In nucleotides, the CDR3 is TGTGCCACCAGTGATTTGACAGACTCTGGGGCCAACGTCCTGACTTTC.

This chain links TRBV5-1 with TRBJ2-5, with 8 bases matching TRBD2. This CDR3 is built from 15 residues. Germline CDR1 reads SGHRS; CDR2 reads YFSETQ. Trimming took 0 bases from V and 2 from J; bases not matched to a gene: 3. The CDR3 sequence is CASSLVRGGQETQYF. CDR3 coding DNA: TGCGCCAGCAGCTTGGTTCGGGGGGGACAAGAGACCCAGTACTTC.

V is TRBV28 and J is TRBJ1-1; 10 nucleotides line up with TRBD1. Looked up from germline, CDR1 is MDHEN and CDR2 is SYDVKM. J lost 0 bases, V lost 6 bases, and 7 bases had no gene match. This CDR3 spans 16 amino acids. The CDR3 loop reads CASRYRQGALNTEAFF. The CDR3 DNA sequence: TGTGCCAGCAGATACCGACAGGGGGCGCTGAACACTGAAGCTTTCTTT. Complete variable domain (other parts from reference TRBV28 and TRBJ1-1): DVKVTQSSRYLVKRTGEKVFLECVQDMDHENMFWYRQDPGLGLRLIYFSYDVKMKEKGDIPEGYSVSREKKERFSLILESASTNQTSMYLCASRYRQGALNTEAFFGQGTRLTVV.

The J gene is TRBJ1-5, the V gene TRBV7-8; TRBD1 agrees at 11 bases. CDR1 SGHVS and CDR2 FQNEAQ come from the germline V gene. With V trimmed by 4 bases and J by 6 bases, 11 bases remained unmatched. The CDR3 sequence is 17 residues long. The CDR3 spells CASSSGQGVGSGQPQHF. DNA of the CDR3: TGTGCCAGCAGCTCGGGACAGGGGGTAGGAAGTGGTCAGCCCCAGCATTTT.

The rearrangement links TRBV12-3 or TRBV12-4 to TRBJ2-2; TRBD2 matches at 7 bases. The ends lost 3 bases at V and 5 bases at J; junction bases unmatched: 0. The CDR3 length is 13 residues. The CDR3 DNA reads as TGTGCCAGCAGTTTCGGGGGGACCGGGGAGCTGTTTTTT. Its protein product is CASSFGGTGELFF.

The chain couples TRBV6-2 or TRBV6-3 to TRBJ1-4; D is possibly TRBD1 (6 bases). This CDR3 comprises 17 residues. V shed 3 bases and J shed 8 bases, with 22 bases lying between them. CDR1 MNHEY and CDR2 SVGEGT come from the germline V gene. CDR3 sequence reads: CASSYRATGLPWEKLFF. The CDR3 region has the DNA TGTGCCAGCAGTTATCGGGCGACAGGTCTTCCGTGGGAAAAACTGTTTTTT.

The gene calls are TRBV19 and TRBJ1-1; 7 nucleotides agree with TRBD1. Trimming took 6 bases from V and 3 from J; bases not matched to a gene: 7. This CDR3 has 14 residues. The germline gives CDR1 LNHDA, CDR2 SQIVND (reference sequence). The CDR3 bases are TGTGCCAGTAGCGAACAGGGGAGGTACACTGAAGCTTTCTTT. It encodes CASSEQGRYTEAFF.